The entry below describes one T cell receptor (beta chain). What it binds is not known. The sample comes from a study of human T cells and chemical hapten exposure. At the level of the study: Application of 0.01% DPC to the upper back was done by patch test, with a reading at 6 days.

The junction had 9 bases not matched to a gene; V was cut back by 6 bases and J by 5 bases. This CDR3 region has 14 residues. The germline gives CDR1 MNHNS, CDR2 SASEGT. Time point denoted: pre-sensitization, week 0. The sample's treatment: therapeutic diphenylcyclopropenone sensitization with weekly scalp DPC. MiXCR was run by TCRdb on the RACE reads, yielding one entry per CDR3 protein. The repertoire consists of 150,000 to 200,000 distinct CDR3 sequences, with around 30% occurring once and the leading ten covering approximately 3%. Findings and limits, study-wide: A positive correlation with patch test score was shown by PT1 expanded TCR counts. TCRs at a frequency above 1 in 1000 stayed unchanged with DPC sensitization.

The chain combines TRBV6-1 with TRBJ2-7; 8 nucleotides align to TRBD1. The specimen was whole blood, collected in connection with sensitization to the hapten diphenylcyclopropenone (DPC). The origin of this receptor is a young woman with alopecia areata. Some clones in this sample may be carry-over from other donors' samples. The CDR3 is CASRTPGQVNEQYF. For the CDR3, the DNA is TGTGCCAGCAGGACTCCGGGACAGGTTAACGAGCAGTACTTC.